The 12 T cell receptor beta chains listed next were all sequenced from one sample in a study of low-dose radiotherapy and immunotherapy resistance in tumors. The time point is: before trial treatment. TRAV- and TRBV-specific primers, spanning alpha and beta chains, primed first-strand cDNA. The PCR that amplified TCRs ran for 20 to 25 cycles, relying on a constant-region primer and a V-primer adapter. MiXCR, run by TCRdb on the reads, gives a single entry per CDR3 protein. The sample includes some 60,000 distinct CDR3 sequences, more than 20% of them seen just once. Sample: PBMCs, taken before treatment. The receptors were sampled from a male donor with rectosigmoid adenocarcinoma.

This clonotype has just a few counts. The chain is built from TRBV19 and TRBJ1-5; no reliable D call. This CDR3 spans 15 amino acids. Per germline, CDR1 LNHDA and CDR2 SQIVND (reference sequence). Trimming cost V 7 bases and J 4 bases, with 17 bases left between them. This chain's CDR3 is CASTNNRNRNQPQHF. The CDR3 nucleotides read TGTGCCAGTACAAATAACAGAAACCGAAATCAGCCCCAGCATTTT. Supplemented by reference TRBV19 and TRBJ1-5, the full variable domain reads DGGITQSPKYLFRKEGQNVTLSCEQNLNHDAMYWYRQDPGQGLRLIYYSQIVNDFQKGDIAEGYSVSREKKESFPLTVTSAQKNPTAFYLCASTNNRNRNQPQHFGDGTRLSIL.

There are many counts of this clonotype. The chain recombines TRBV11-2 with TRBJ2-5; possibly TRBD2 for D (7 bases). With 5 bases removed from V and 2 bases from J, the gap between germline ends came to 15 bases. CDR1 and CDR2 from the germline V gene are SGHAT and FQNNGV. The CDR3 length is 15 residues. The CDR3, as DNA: TGTGCCAGCAGCAAGGATGGGGGGGCTCAAGAGACCCAGTACTTC. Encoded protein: CASSKDGGAQETQYF.

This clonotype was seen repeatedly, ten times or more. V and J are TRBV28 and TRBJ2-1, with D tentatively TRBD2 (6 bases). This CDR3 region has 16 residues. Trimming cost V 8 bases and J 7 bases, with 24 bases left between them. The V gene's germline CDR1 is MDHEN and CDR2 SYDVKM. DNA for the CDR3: TGTGCCAGCGCTTCAGTGTGGGGGGAATCCGGGAATGAGCAGTTCTTC. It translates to CASASVWGESGNEQFF.

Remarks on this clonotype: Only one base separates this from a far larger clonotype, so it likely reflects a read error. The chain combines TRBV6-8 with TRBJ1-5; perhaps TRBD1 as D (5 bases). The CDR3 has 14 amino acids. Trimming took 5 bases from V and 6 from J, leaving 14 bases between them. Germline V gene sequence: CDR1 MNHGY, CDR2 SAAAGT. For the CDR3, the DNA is TGTGCCAGCAGTGAGGGGATTTTGCTTCAGCCCCAGCATTTT. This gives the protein CASSEGILLQPQHF.

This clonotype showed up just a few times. CDR3 coding DNA: TGTGCCAGCAGCCCGGCGGCACAGGGAAATGAAAAACTGTTTTTT. It codes for CASSPAAQGNEKLFF. J is TRBJ1-4 and V is TRBV5-5; D possibly corresponds to TRBD1 (6 bases). CDR3 length: 15 amino acids. V was pared by 4 bases and J by 5 bases, with 15 bases between. Germline V gene sequence: CDR1 SGHKS, CDR2 YYEKEE (reference sequence). Filled out from reference TRBV5-5 and TRBJ1-4, the complete variable domain reads DAGVTQSPTHLIKTRGQQVTLRCSPISGHKSVSWYQQVLGQGPQFIFQYYEKEERGRGNFPDRFSARQFPNYSSELNVNALLLGDSALYLCASSPAAQGNEKLFFGSGTQLSVL.

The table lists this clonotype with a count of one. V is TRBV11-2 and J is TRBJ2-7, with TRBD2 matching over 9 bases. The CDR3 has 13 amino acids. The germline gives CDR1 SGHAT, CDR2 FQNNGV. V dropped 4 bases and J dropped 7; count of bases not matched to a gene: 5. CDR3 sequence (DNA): TGTGCCAGCAGCTCTAGCGGGGTCGGGGAGCAGTACTTC. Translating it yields CASSSSGVGEQYF.

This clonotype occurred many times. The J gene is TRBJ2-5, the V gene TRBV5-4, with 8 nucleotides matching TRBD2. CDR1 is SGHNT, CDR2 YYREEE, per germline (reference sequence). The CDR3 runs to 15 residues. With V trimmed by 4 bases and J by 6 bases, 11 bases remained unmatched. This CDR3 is CASSPGGGGEKTQYF. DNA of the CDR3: TGTGCCAGCAGCCCGGGGGGGGGGGGCGAGAAGACCCAGTACTTC.

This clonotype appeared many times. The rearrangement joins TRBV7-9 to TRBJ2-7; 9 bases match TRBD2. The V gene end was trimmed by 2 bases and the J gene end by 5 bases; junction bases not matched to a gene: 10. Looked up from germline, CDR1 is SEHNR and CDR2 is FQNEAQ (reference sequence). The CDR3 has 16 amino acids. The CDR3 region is CASSLMGRGRADEQYF. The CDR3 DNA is TGTGCCAGCAGCTTAATGGGGCGCGGGAGGGCCGACGAGCAGTACTTC.

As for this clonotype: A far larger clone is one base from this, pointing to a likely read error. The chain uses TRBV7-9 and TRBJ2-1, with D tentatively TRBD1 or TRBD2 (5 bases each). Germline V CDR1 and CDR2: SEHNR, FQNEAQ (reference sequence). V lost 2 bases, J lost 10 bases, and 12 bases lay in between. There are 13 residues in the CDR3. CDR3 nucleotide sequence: TGTGCCAGCAGCTTATACGGGACGGACGAGCAGTTCTTC. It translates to CASSLYGTDEQFF.

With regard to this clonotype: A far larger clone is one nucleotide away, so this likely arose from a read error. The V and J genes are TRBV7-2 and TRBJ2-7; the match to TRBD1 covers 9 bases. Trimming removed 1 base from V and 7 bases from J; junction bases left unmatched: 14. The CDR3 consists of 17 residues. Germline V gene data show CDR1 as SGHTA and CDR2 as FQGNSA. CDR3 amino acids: CASSLVPPGTGLDEQYF. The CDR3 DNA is TGTGCCAGCAGCTTAGTTCCCCCCGGGACAGGGCTCGATGAGCAGTACTTC.

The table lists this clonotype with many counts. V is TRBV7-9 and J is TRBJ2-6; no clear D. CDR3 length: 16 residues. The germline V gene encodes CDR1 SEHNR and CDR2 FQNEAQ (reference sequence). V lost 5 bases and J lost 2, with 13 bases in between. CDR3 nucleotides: TGTGCCAGCAGCCGAACCACCGACACTGGGGCCAACGTCCTGACTTTC. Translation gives CASSRTTDTGANVLTF. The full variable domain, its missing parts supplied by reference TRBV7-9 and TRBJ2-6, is DTGVSQNPRHKITKRGQNVTFRCDPISEHNRLYWYRQTLGQGPEFLTYFQNEAQLEKSRLLSDRFSAERPKGSFSTLEIQRTEQGDSAMYLCASSRTTDTGANVLTFGAGSRLTVL.

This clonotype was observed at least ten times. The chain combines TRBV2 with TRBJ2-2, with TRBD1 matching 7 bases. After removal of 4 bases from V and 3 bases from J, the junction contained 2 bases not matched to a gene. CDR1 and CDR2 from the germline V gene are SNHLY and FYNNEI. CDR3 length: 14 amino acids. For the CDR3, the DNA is TGTGCCAGCAGTGTACAGGGGTACACCGGGGAGCTGTTTTTT. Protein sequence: CASSVQGYTGELFF.